What follows are 2 T cell receptor beta chains derived from one specimen sequenced in a study of blood T cell repertoires in COVID-19. Sequenced by immunoSEQ multiplex PCR; TCRdb stores in-frame clones only, minus some. The sample consists of a few hundred thousand clones, 90% of them appearing once. The sample consisted of PBMCs or T cells enriched from blood (not recorded which). The origin of the receptors is a woman aged 18-30 years with acute COVID-19.

The chain joins TRBV3-1 (or the pseudogene TRBV3-2) to TRBJ2-1; 7 nucleotides align to TRBD1. The CDR3 runs to 15 residues. V lost 1 base, J lost 10 bases, and 10 bases stayed unmatched. Germline V gene data show CDR1 as LGHDT and CDR2 as YNNKEL (reference sequence). CDR3 loop: CASSQVGTGAGEQFF. The CDR3 DNA follows: TGTGCCAGCAGCCAAGTTGGCACAGGGGCAGGGGAGCAGTTCTTC.

This rearrangement joins TRBV9 to TRBJ1-1; maybe TRBD1 (5 bases). V was trimmed by 4 bases and J by 4 bases, leaving 20 bases between them. This CDR3 has 16 amino acids. Germline loops: CDR1 SGDLS, CDR2 YYNGEE. In nucleotides, the CDR3 is TGTGCCAGCAGCCCCCGGGGGGATACCCTCCTCACTGAAGCTTTCTTT. This encodes CASSPRGDTLLTEAFF.